Listed below are T cell receptor beta chains from one sample, sequenced in a study of identical twins. MiXCR, applied by TCRdb to the 5' RACE reads, yields one record per CDR3 protein. The table includes hundreds of thousands of distinct CDR3 sequences, around 8.6% detected once. These data were also reused for a study on yellow fever vaccine responses in identical twins.

The specimen sequenced was PBMCs. All receptors derive from a woman aged 18-29 years in good health. Each CDR3 is given with its conserved first and last residue. D genes are given only for firm matches. Only some rows state a clone size, as once, few, many or a class for expanded clones.

V gene: TRBV9
J gene: TRBJ2-3
clone size: many
D gene: -
CDR3 protein: CASSVGGRDSTDTQYF
CDR3 DNA: TGTGCCAGCAGCGTAGGGGGCCGAGACAGCACAGATACGCAGTATTTT

V gene: TRBV5-1
J gene: TRBJ1-5
clone size: -
D gene: TRBD1
CDR3 protein: CASGQGPNQPQHF
CDR3 DNA: TGCGCCAGCGGACAGGGCCCCAATCAGCCCCAGCATTTT

V gene: TRBV29-1
J gene: TRBJ1-2
clone size: many
D gene: TRBD1
CDR3 protein: CSASDRVYGYTF
CDR3 DNA: TGCAGCGCTTCGGACAGGGTCTATGGCTACACCTTC

V gene: TRBV20-1
J gene: TRBJ1-1
clone size: few
D gene: -
CDR3 protein: CSARDGGRTNTEAFF
CDR3 DNA: TGCAGTGCTAGAGATGGGGGACGGACGAACACTGAAGCTTTCTTT

V gene: TRBV29-1
J gene: TRBJ2-2
clone size: many
D gene: -
CDR3 protein: CSARVDQSTGELFF
CDR3 DNA: TGCAGCGCCCGAGTCGACCAAAGCACCGGGGAGCTGTTTTTT

V gene: TRBV7-2
J gene: TRBJ2-3
clone size: -
D gene: -
CDR3 protein: CASSLNGGGGAPDTQYF
CDR3 DNA: TGTGCCAGCAGCTTAAACGGCGGCGGAGGGGCCCCAGATACGCAGTATTTT

V gene: TRBV12-3/TRBV12-4
J gene: TRBJ2-1
clone size: many
D gene: -
CDR3 protein: CASTVRAGAVNEQFF
CDR3 DNA: TGTGCCAGCACCGTGCGGGCGGGGGCGGTCAATGAGCAGTTCTTC

V gene: TRBV5-1
J gene: TRBJ2-3
clone size: -
D gene: TRBD2
CDR3 protein: CASKTSGSTDTQYF
CDR3 DNA: TGCGCCAGTAAGACTAGCGGGAGCACAGATACGCAGTATTTT

V gene: TRBV28
J gene: TRBJ2-4
clone size: -
D gene: TRBD2
CDR3 protein: CASSLSGVGAGGSRKNIQYF
CDR3 DNA: TGTGCCAGCAGTTTATCGGGAGTTGGAGCGGGAGGTAGTAGGAAAAACATTCAGTACTTC

V gene: TRBV27
J gene: TRBJ2-3
clone size: many
D gene: -
CDR3 protein: CASSLSAGGTDTQYF
CDR3 DNA: TGTGCCAGCAGTTTATCTGCAGGGGGGACAGATACGCAGTATTTT

V gene: TRBV5-6
J gene: TRBJ1-2
clone size: -
D gene: -
CDR3 protein: CASSLRDQGYTF
CDR3 DNA: TGTGCCAGCAGCTTGCGGGACCAGGGCTACACCTTC

V gene: TRBV13
J gene: TRBJ2-3
clone size: -
D gene: TRBD1
CDR3 protein: CASSSPNRGSTDTQYF
CDR3 DNA: TGTGCCAGCAGCTCCCCGAACAGGGGGAGCACAGATACGCAGTATTTT

V gene: TRBV6-1
J gene: TRBJ1-4
clone size: -
D gene: -
CDR3 protein: CASTISRGDEKLFF
CDR3 DNA: TGTGCCAGCACTATTTCCCGGGGCGATGAAAAACTGTTTTTT

V gene: TRBV7-2
J gene: TRBJ2-2
clone size: many
D gene: -
CDR3 protein: CASSPPVRAQGAGELFF
CDR3 DNA: TGTGCCAGCAGCCCCCCGGTGCGGGCTCAAGGGGCCGGGGAGCTGTTTTTT

V gene: TRBV20-1
J gene: TRBJ1-2
clone size: -
D gene: TRBD1
CDR3 protein: CSARVSDRGF
CDR3 DNA: TGCAGTGCTAGAGTATCGGACAGGGGCTTC

V gene: TRBV2
J gene: TRBJ2-5
clone size: -
D gene: TRBD1
CDR3 protein: CASSDSGGQETQYF
CDR3 DNA: TGTGCCAGCAGCGACTCAGGGGGCCAAGAGACCCAGTACTTC

V gene: TRBV20-1
J gene: TRBJ2-3
clone size: -
D gene: -
CDR3 protein: CSARGRAHSTDTQYF
CDR3 DNA: TGCAGTGCTAGAGGTCGCGCGCATAGCACAGATACGCAGTATTTT

V gene: TRBV20-1
J gene: TRBJ2-3
clone size: -
D gene: -
CDR3 protein: CTAGWPDTQYF
CDR3 DNA: TGCACTGCCGGTTGGCCAGATACGCAGTATTTT

V gene: TRBV6-1
J gene: TRBJ1-1
clone size: few
D gene: TRBD1
CDR3 protein: CASSHQGGDTEAFF
CDR3 DNA: TGTGCCAGCAGTCATCAGGGGGGGGACACTGAAGCTTTCTTT

V gene: TRBV14
J gene: TRBJ2-2
clone size: -
D gene: TRBD1
CDR3 protein: CASSELNRGPGELFF
CDR3 DNA: TGTGCCAGCAGCGAACTAAACAGGGGGCCGGGGGAGCTGTTTTTT

V gene: TRBV23-1
J gene: TRBJ1-5
clone size: many
D gene: -
CDR3 protein: CAPVSQPQHF
CDR3 DNA: TGCGCCCCGGTGTCTCAGCCCCAGCATTTT

V gene: TRBV18
J gene: TRBJ2-5
clone size: -
D gene: -
CDR3 protein: CASSPPFPETQYF
CDR3 DNA: TGTGCCAGCTCACCACCGTTCCCAGAGACCCAGTACTTC

V gene: TRBV19
J gene: TRBJ2-2
clone size: -
D gene: -
CDR3 protein: CASSIRGLELFF
CDR3 DNA: TGTGCCAGTAGTATACGGGGTCTAGAGCTGTTTTTT

V gene: TRBV6-1
J gene: TRBJ2-7
clone size: few
D gene: -
CDR3 protein: CASSREIHEQYF
CDR3 DNA: TGTGCCAGCAGCCGGGAGATCCACGAGCAGTACTTC

V gene: TRBV5-6
J gene: TRBJ1-2
clone size: few
D gene: TRBD1
CDR3 protein: CASSLGQGAGGYTF
CDR3 DNA: TGTGCCAGCAGCTTGGGACAGGGGGCTGGTGGCTACACCTTC

V gene: TRBV4-2
J gene: TRBJ2-1
clone size: -
D gene: TRBD2
CDR3 protein: CASSRAGESYNEQFF
CDR3 DNA: TGTGCCAGCAGCCGGGCGGGAGAATCCTACAATGAGCAGTTCTTC

V gene: TRBV5-1
J gene: TRBJ2-1
clone size: many
D gene: -
CDR3 protein: CASSLPGYEQFF
CDR3 DNA: TGCGCCAGCAGCTTGCCAGGGTATGAGCAGTTCTTC

V gene: TRBV27
J gene: TRBJ1-3
clone size: -
D gene: -
CDR3 protein: CASRPTSGNTIYF
CDR3 DNA: TGTGCCAGCCGACCCACCTCTGGAAACACCATATATTTT

V gene: TRBV4-1
J gene: TRBJ2-6
clone size: few
D gene: -
CDR3 protein: CASSLPVGRSSGANVLTF
CDR3 DNA: TGCGCCAGCAGCCTCCCCGTTGGACGGTCATCTGGGGCCAACGTCCTGACTTTC

V gene: TRBV6-1
J gene: TRBJ2-7
clone size: few
D gene: -
CDR3 protein: CASSFTGNLYEQYF
CDR3 DNA: TGTGCCAGCAGCTTCACAGGGAACCTCTACGAGCAGTACTTC

V gene: TRBV2
J gene: TRBJ2-5
clone size: many
D gene: TRBD2
CDR3 protein: CASSGLLSGNGEGETQYF
CDR3 DNA: TGTGCCAGCAGTGGCCTGCTTAGCGGGAATGGAGAGGGAGAGACCCAGTACTTC

V gene: TRBV2
J gene: TRBJ2-4
clone size: -
D gene: TRBD2
CDR3 protein: CASTTRGVSKNIQYF
CDR3 DNA: TGTGCCAGCACCACACGGGGGGTGTCCAAAAACATTCAGTACTTC

V gene: TRBV12-3/TRBV12-4
J gene: TRBJ2-5
clone size: few
D gene: TRBD2
CDR3 protein: CASSPSTSGGVTPYQETQYF
CDR3 DNA: TGTGCCAGCAGCCCCTCCACAAGCGGGGGGGTTACCCCGTACCAAGAGACCCAGTACTTC

V gene: TRBV24-1
J gene: TRBJ2-5
clone size: few
D gene: TRBD2
CDR3 protein: CATSDGLAAVPYQETQYF
CDR3 DNA: TGTGCCACCAGTGACGGACTAGCGGCCGTCCCTTACCAAGAGACCCAGTACTTC

V gene: TRBV2
J gene: TRBJ2-3
clone size: -
D gene: -
CDR3 protein: CASALGTYTDTQYF
CDR3 DNA: TGTGCCAGCGCCCTTGGGACTTACACAGATACGCAGTATTTT

V gene: TRBV20-1
J gene: TRBJ2-7
clone size: many
D gene: -
CDR3 protein: CSASPSWGSSYEQYF
CDR3 DNA: TGCAGTGCTAGTCCCTCGTGGGGTTCCTCCTACGAGCAGTACTTC

V gene: TRBV27
J gene: TRBJ2-1
clone size: few
D gene: TRBD1
CDR3 protein: CASSFPGQENEQFF
CDR3 DNA: TGTGCCAGCAGTTTCCCGGGACAGGAGAATGAGCAGTTCTTC

V gene: TRBV7-9
J gene: TRBJ2-7
clone size: many
D gene: TRBD1
CDR3 protein: CASSPGTGGSYEQYF
CDR3 DNA: TGTGCCAGCAGCCCCGGGACAGGGGGCTCCTACGAGCAGTACTTC

V gene: TRBV20-1
J gene: TRBJ1-5
clone size: few
D gene: TRBD1
CDR3 protein: CSAISDRDNQPQHF
CDR3 DNA: TGCAGTGCTATATCTGACAGGGACAATCAGCCCCAGCATTTT

V gene: TRBV7-2
J gene: TRBJ2-5
clone size: -
D gene: -
CDR3 protein: CASSLLRRESQETQYF
CDR3 DNA: TGTGCCAGCAGCTTACTTCGGCGGGAAAGTCAAGAGACCCAGTACTTC

V gene: TRBV20-1
J gene: TRBJ2-5
clone size: few
D gene: -
CDR3 protein: CSARVAGRQETQYF
CDR3 DNA: TGCAGTGCTAGAGTGGCAGGGCGACAAGAGACCCAGTACTTC

V gene: TRBV2
J gene: TRBJ2-5
clone size: few
D gene: -
CDR3 protein: CASSEGVLEETQYF
CDR3 DNA: TGTGCCAGCAGTGAAGGGGTTCTAGAAGAGACCCAGTACTTC

V gene: TRBV5-1
J gene: TRBJ2-3
clone size: -
D gene: -
CDR3 protein: CASSLGGAATDTQYF
CDR3 DNA: TGCGCCAGCAGCTTGGGAGGGGCCGCCACAGATACGCAGTATTTT

V gene: TRBV24-1
J gene: TRBJ2-5
clone size: -
D gene: -
CDR3 protein: CATSDFGGQETQYF
CDR3 DNA: TGTGCCACCAGTGATTTCGGGGGGCAGGAGACCCAGTACTTC

V gene: TRBV6-2/TRBV6-3
J gene: TRBJ2-7
clone size: few
D gene: -
CDR3 protein: CASSYWIGQVNYEQYF
CDR3 DNA: TGTGCCAGCAGTTACTGGATCGGACAAGTCAACTACGAGCAGTACTTC

V gene: TRBV21-1
J gene: TRBJ2-7
clone size: many
D gene: -
CDR3 protein: CASNGTDHVWEQYF
CDR3 DNA: TGTGCCAGCAACGGGACAGACCACGTTTGGGAGCAGTACTTC

V gene: TRBV14
J gene: TRBJ2-3
clone size: -
D gene: TRBD2
CDR3 protein: CASSHGLDTDTQYF
CDR3 DNA: TGTGCCAGCAGCCACGGACTAGACACAGATACGCAGTATTTT

V gene: TRBV11-2
J gene: TRBJ1-2
clone size: few
D gene: TRBD1
CDR3 protein: CASSSGTGGGRDGYTF
CDR3 DNA: TGTGCCAGCAGCTCCGGGACAGGGGGAGGAAGGGATGGCTACACCTTC

V gene: TRBV20-1
J gene: TRBJ2-1
clone size: few
D gene: TRBD2
CDR3 protein: CSARELAGGDREQFF
CDR3 DNA: TGCAGTGCTAGGGAACTAGCGGGAGGTGACCGTGAGCAGTTCTTC

V gene: TRBV7-9
J gene: TRBJ2-3
clone size: -
D gene: -
CDR3 protein: CASSPREAIPTDTQYF
CDR3 DNA: TGTGCCAGCAGCCCAAGAGAGGCTATCCCCACAGATACGCAGTATTTT

V gene: TRBV5-6
J gene: TRBJ2-7
clone size: -
D gene: -
CDR3 protein: CASTVGNSYEQYF
CDR3 DNA: TGTGCCAGCACCGTTGGGAATTCCTACGAGCAGTACTTC

V gene: TRBV12-3/TRBV12-4
J gene: TRBJ2-2
clone size: many
D gene: -
CDR3 protein: CASSTTGELFF
CDR3 DNA: TGTGCCAGCAGTACAACCGGGGAGCTGTTTTTT

V gene: TRBV29-1
J gene: TRBJ2-7
clone size: many
D gene: TRBD1
CDR3 protein: CSVVLTGDEQYF
CDR3 DNA: TGCAGCGTTGTATTGACAGGGGACGAGCAGTACTTC

V gene: TRBV20-1
J gene: TRBJ1-6
clone size: many
D gene: TRBD1
CDR3 protein: CSARVGTGTSSPLHF
CDR3 DNA: TGCAGTGCTAGAGTAGGGACAGGGACCTCCTCACCCCTCCACTTT

V gene: TRBV12-3/TRBV12-4
J gene: TRBJ2-7
clone size: -
D gene: -
CDR3 protein: CASSWGTGAYEQYF
CDR3 DNA: TGTGCCAGCAGTTGGGGGACTGGCGCCTACGAGCAGTACTTC

V gene: TRBV9
J gene: TRBJ2-1
clone size: few
D gene: -
CDR3 protein: CASSVGPGMGFSSYNEQFF
CDR3 DNA: TGTGCCAGCAGCGTAGGTCCCGGGATGGGCTTCAGCTCCTACAATGAGCAGTTCTTC

V gene: TRBV15
J gene: TRBJ2-1
clone size: many
D gene: -
CDR3 protein: CATSREEPWAGKQFF
CDR3 DNA: TGTGCCACCAGTAGAGAGGAACCGTGGGCGGGAAAGCAGTTCTTC